What follows are 20 T cell receptor beta chains derived from one specimen sequenced in a study of identifying expanded T cells in peripheral blood. The data were produced by immunoSEQ multiplex PCR, yet TCRdb's version contains in-frame clones alone and is incomplete. This table holds roughly 100,000 clones, about 89% found once. Sequenced sample: blood. The receptors were gathered from a person aged 18 to 70 in good health.

The V gene is TRBV6-1, the J gene TRBJ1-2; D unclear. There are 15 residues in the CDR3. Germline V gene sequence: CDR1 MNHNS, CDR2 SASEGT. V was trimmed by 8 bases and J by 4 bases, leaving 20 bases between them. CDR3 sequence (DNA): TGTGCCAGCCAACCTACCTCCCGCGGGTTCTATGGCTACACCTTC. Translating gives CASQPTSRGFYGYTF.

The gene calls are TRBV5-1 and TRBJ2-7, with D perhaps matching TRBD1 (6 bases). Germline CDR1 SGHRS, CDR2 YFSETQ. The CDR3 totals 14 residues. Trimming stripped 5 bases from V and 2 bases from J, with 14 bases between. CDR3 DNA sequence: TGCGCCAGCAGTATAGGACCAGGGGCCTACGAGCAGTACTTC. Protein: CASSIGPGAYEQYF.

This chain connects TRBV7-9 to TRBJ1-1; D remains ambiguous. The CDR3 is made up of 14 amino acids. CDR1 is SEHNR and CDR2 is FQNEAQ in the germline V gene (reference sequence). V was trimmed by 8 bases and J by 0 bases, leaving 13 bases between them. The CDR3 coding sequence is TGTGCCAGCGGACGGGGTTTAATGAACACTGAAGCTTTCTTT. Translated, it gives CASGRGLMNTEAFF.

The chain couples TRBV14 to TRBJ2-3; tentatively, D is TRBD1 or TRBD2 (6 bases each). Looked up from germline, CDR1 is SGHDN and CDR2 is FVKESK. The length of the CDR3 is 16 residues. The ends were cut back, 0 bases at V and 6 bases at J, with 16 bases in the middle. This CDR3 is CASSQDIGGPSDTQYF. CDR3 coding DNA: TGTGCCAGCAGCCAAGATATTGGGGGGCCATCCGATACGCAGTATTTT.

V gene TRBV7-8 combines with J gene TRBJ2-5, with D unclear. Germline V gene data show CDR1 as SGHVS and CDR2 as FQNEAQ. Trimming removed 1 base at V and 0 bases at J, with 9 bases between. The CDR3 runs to 15 residues. CDR3 residues: CASSLGRPYQETQYF. CDR3 nucleotides: TGTGCCAGCAGCTTAGGGCGCCCGTACCAAGAGACCCAGTACTTC.

V is TRBV5-1 and J is TRBJ2-7, with D uncertain. This CDR3 region has 13 residues. Trimming pared 0 bases from V and 5 bases from J, leaving 9 bases between. In germline, CDR1 is SGHRS, CDR2 YFSETQ. CDR3 DNA: TGCGCCAGCAGCTTGGCCGGGTCCCACGAGCAGTACTTC. It translates to CASSLAGSHEQYF.

The J gene is TRBJ1-1, the V gene TRBV27; tentatively, D is TRBD1 (5 bases). CDR1 and CDR2 (germline): MNHEY, SMNVEV (reference sequence). The CDR3 runs 14 residues. Trimming shortened V by 4 bases and J by 1 base, and 10 bases separated the two germline ends. CDR3 DNA sequence: TGTGCCAGCAGTTCGGGGGGACGGAACACTGAAGCTTTCTTT. This gives the protein CASSSGGRNTEAFF.

The rearrangement uses TRBV15 and TRBJ2-3, with D possibly being TRBD2 (7 bases). CDR1 is LNHNV, CDR2 YYDKDF, per germline (reference sequence). This CDR3 has 16 amino acids. The V gene lost 6 bases and the J gene lost 4 bases, with 20 bases spanning the gap. CDR3 nucleotide sequence: TGTGCCACCAGAGAGGCGGGGGCCCGGGTCGCAGATACGCAGTATTTT. As protein: CATREAGARVADTQYF.

The chain couples TRBV9 to TRBJ2-2; 9 bases are shared with TRBD1. Germline V gives CDR1 SGDLS, CDR2 YYNGEE. Germline trimming cut 4 bases from V and 5 bases from J; bases unmatched to any gene: 12. CDR3 length equals 17 residues. The CDR3 DNA reads as TGTGCCAGCAGCAGAATTGGGACAGGGAGTCGGACCGGGGAGCTGTTTTTT. Its protein is CASSRIGTGSRTGELFF.

V is TRBV14 and J is TRBJ2-5; possible D gene TRBD1, 7 bases. The J call is in doubt because the DNA end fits TRBJ2-7 better. The CDR3 spans 16 residues. The V gene's germline CDR1 is SGHDN and CDR2 FVKESK. The CDR3 sequence: CASSPRRGLGRNEQYF. As DNA, the CDR3 is TGTGCCAGCAGCCCTAGGAGGGGGCTGGGTCGCAACGAGCAGTACTTC.

This clone was seen only a few times. The CDR3 here is CASSLRDGPYEQYF. CDR3 sequence (DNA): TGTGCCAGTAGTCTCCGGGACGGTCCCTACGAGCAGTACTTC. The V call is TRBV19, the J call TRBJ2-7, with D perhaps assigned TRBD1 or TRBD2 (5 bases each). The CDR3 is made up of 14 amino acids. The germline gives CDR1 LNHDA, CDR2 SQIVND (reference sequence). V was clipped by 5 bases and J by 2 bases, with 13 bases between them.

The genes are TRBV13 and TRBJ1-3, with a weak D call TRBD1 (5 bases). Germline assignment: CDR1 PRHDT and CDR2 FYEKMQ (reference sequence). V was shortened by 5 bases and J by 2 bases, with 19 bases between the two germline ends. The CDR3 is 17 amino acids. The CDR3 loop reads CASSPIQGFGAGNTIYF. In DNA form, the CDR3 reads TGTGCCAGCAGCCCCATTCAGGGATTCGGAGCTGGAAACACCATATATTTT.

Only one count was recorded for this clone. The rearrangement uses TRBV6-5 and TRBJ1-2, with D perhaps matching TRBD1 (6 bases). Trimming cost V 7 bases and J 4 bases, with 13 bases left between them. The CDR3 totals 13 residues. Germline V gives CDR1 MNHEY, CDR2 SVGAGI. The CDR3 sequence: CASTQDSFYGYTF. The CDR3 region has the DNA TGTGCCAGCACCCAGGACAGCTTCTATGGCTACACCTTC.

The chain uses TRBV27 and TRBJ2-5; D is undetermined. The V gene lost 4 bases and the J gene lost 4 bases, with 4 bases spanning the gap. The germline V gene has CDR1 MNHEY and CDR2 SMNVEV (reference sequence). This CDR3 is built from 11 residues. The DNA of the CDR3 is TGTGCCAGCAGTTCCTCAGAGACCCAGTACTTC. Encoded protein: CASSSSETQYF.

The rearrangement joins TRBV19 to TRBJ2-1; 10 positions match TRBD2. The CDR3 has 15 amino acids. V lost 4 bases and J lost 3; bases outside the gene matches: 3. The V gene's germline CDR1 is LNHDA and CDR2 SQIVND (reference sequence). The CDR3 region has the DNA TGTGCCAGTAGTACTAGCGGGGGAAACTACAATGAGCAGTTCTTC. Translating gives CASSTSGGNYNEQFF.

This clone was seen a single time. The chain combines TRBV27 with TRBJ1-6; D not resolved. This CDR3 spans 15 amino acids. From germline, CDR1 is MNHEY and CDR2 SMNVEV (reference sequence). Trimming cost V 2 bases and J 10 bases, with 15 bases left between them. The CDR3 DNA follows: TGTGCCAGCAGTTTACAAATCGCGGTGTCCTCACCCCTCCACTTT. This codes for CASSLQIAVSSPLHF.

The rearrangement links TRBV19 to TRBJ1-2; 9 nucleotides align to TRBD1. The CDR3 covers 14 residues. Trimming cost V 5 bases and J 4 bases; bases outside gene matches: 5. Per the germline V gene, CDR1 is LNHDA and CDR2 is SQIVND (reference sequence). The DNA for the CDR3 is TGTGCCAGTAGTGCTCAGGACAGGGGCTATGGCTACACCTTC. Translating gives CASSAQDRGYGYTF.

This chain joins TRBV19 and TRBJ2-1; D tentatively fits TRBD1 or TRBD2 (5 bases each). Per the germline V gene, CDR1 is LNHDA and CDR2 is SQIVND (reference sequence). The CDR3 totals 14 residues. The germline V and J ends were trimmed by 6 bases and 8 bases, with 17 bases remaining between them. The CDR3 loop is CASSPGRPQDEQFF. The CDR3 DNA sequence: TGTGCCAGTAGCCCGGGGCGCCCCCAGGATGAGCAGTTCTTC.

The chain is built from TRBV5-6 and TRBJ2-5, with D perhaps matching TRBD2 (6 bases). Germline assignment: CDR1 SGHDT and CDR2 YYEEEE. CDR3 length equals 16 residues. V lost 0 bases, J lost 3 bases, and 15 bases lay in between. CDR3 sequence: CASSLGMEGLKETQYF. The CDR3 bases are TGTGCCAGCAGCTTGGGGATGGAGGGGCTTAAAGAGACCCAGTACTTC.

The chain is built from TRBV4-3 and TRBJ2-7, with a possible D match to TRBD2 (5 bases). The V end lost 3 bases, the J end lost 2 bases, and 17 bases lay between the germline ends. Germline V CDR1 and CDR2: LGHNA, YSLEER. The CDR3 is 16 residues long. The CDR3 bases are TGCGCCAGCAGCCACTCGGCCCGGGGTCGGGCCTACGAGCAGTACTTC. It translates to CASSHSARGRAYEQYF.